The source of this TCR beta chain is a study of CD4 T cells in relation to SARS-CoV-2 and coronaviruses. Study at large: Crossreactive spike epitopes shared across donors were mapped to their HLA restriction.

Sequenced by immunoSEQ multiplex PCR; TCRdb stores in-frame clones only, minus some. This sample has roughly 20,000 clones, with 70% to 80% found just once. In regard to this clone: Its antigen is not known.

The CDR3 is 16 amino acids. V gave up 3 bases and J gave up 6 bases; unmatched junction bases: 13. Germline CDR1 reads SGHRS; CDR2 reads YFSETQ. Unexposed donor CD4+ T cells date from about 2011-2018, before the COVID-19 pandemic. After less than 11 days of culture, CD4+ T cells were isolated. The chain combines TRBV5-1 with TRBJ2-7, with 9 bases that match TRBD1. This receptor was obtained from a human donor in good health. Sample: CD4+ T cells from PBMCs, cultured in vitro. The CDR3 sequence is CASSSGGDRALSEQYF. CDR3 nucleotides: TGCGCCAGCAGCTCGGGCGGGGACAGGGCTCTGTCCGAGCAGTACTTC. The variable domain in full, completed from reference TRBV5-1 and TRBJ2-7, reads KAGVTQTPRYLIKTRGQQVTLSCSPISGHRSVSWYQQTPGQGLQFLFEYFSETQRNKGNFPGRFSGRQFSNSRSEMNVSTLELGDSALYLCASSSGGDRALSEQYFGPGTRLTVT.